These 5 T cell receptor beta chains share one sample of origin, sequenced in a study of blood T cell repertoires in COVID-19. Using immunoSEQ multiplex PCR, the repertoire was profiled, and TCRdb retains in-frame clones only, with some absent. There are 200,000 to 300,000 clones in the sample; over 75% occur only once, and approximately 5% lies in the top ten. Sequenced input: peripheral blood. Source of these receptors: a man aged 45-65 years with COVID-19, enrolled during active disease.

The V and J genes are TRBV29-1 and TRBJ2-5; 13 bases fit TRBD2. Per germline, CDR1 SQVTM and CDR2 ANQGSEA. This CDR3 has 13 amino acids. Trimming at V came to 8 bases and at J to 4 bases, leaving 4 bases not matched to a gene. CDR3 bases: TGCAGCACCCGGACTAGCGGGGGAGAGACCCAGTACTTC. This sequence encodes CSTRTSGGETQYF.

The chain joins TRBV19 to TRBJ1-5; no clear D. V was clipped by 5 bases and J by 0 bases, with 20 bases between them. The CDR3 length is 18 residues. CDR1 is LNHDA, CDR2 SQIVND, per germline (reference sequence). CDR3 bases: TGTGCCAGTAGTTCTCTCACCCGTTTGGCAGATAGCAATCAGCCCCAGCATTTT. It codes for CASSSLTRLADSNQPQHF. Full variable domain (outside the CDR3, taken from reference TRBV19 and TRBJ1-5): DGGITQSPKYLFRKEGQNVTLSCEQNLNHDAMYWYRQDPGQGLRLIYYSQIVNDFQKGDIAEGYSVSREKKESFPLTVTSAQKNPTAFYLCASSSLTRLADSNQPQHFGDGTRLSIL.

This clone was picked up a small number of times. CDR3 sequence (DNA): TGTGCCAGCTCACCACCAGGGACTAGCGGGGACAAGCAGTTCTTC. It codes for CASSPPGTSGDKQFF. The rearrangement joins TRBV18 to TRBJ2-1, with 13 bases aligning to TRBD2. Germline loops: CDR1 KGHSH, CDR2 LQKENI. The CDR3 runs 15 residues. The junction had 4 bases not matched to a gene; V was cut back by 0 bases and J by 11 bases.

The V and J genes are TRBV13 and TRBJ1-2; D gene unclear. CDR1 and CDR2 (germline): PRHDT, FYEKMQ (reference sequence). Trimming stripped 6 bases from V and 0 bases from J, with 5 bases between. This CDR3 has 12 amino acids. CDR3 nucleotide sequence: TGTGCCAGCAGACAGTCTAACTATGGCTACACCTTC. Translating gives CASRQSNYGYTF.

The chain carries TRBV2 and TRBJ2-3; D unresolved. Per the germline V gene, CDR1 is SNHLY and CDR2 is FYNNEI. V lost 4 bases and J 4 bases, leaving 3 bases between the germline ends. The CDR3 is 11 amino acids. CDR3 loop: CASSVADTQYF. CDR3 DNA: TGTGCCAGCAGTGTCGCAGATACGCAGTATTTT.